This T cell receptor (beta chain) stems from a study of metastatic and nonmetastatic thyroid tumors. Study background: Repertoires were compared across blood and tumor or nodule tissue from malignant and benign thyroid patients. Findings and caveats of the study: Compared with benign nodules, malignant thyroid tumors were reported to have significantly higher TCR beta diversity in both blood and tumor.

This clone was observed many times. Its target is not known. In the study's own analysis: Built for papillary thyroid cancer, a distant-metastasis classifier drew on CDR3 differences across clinicopathological groups. MiXCR re-clonotyped the PCR reads for TCRdb. These V and J calls derive from TCRdb rather than the authors' analysis. The table has more than 30,000 clones, about 21% seen once; the top ten hold about 20%. The V and J ends lost 11 bases and 2 bases, in that order; junction bases with no gene match: 11. The germline V gene has CDR1 KGHDR and CDR2 SFDVKD. The CDR3 is 15 residues long. Every patient underwent thyroid surgery untreated.

Sequencing input: blood. The clonotype originates from a female donor with papillary thyroid cancer or a benign thyroid nodule (not recorded which). Some clones in this sample may be carry-over from other donors' samples. The chain joins TRBV24-1 to TRBJ2-3, with 8 bases lining up with TRBD1. As DNA, the CDR3 is TGTGCCAGGAGGACAGGGCCCTTTAACACAGATACGCAGTATTTT. Protein sequence: CARRTGPFNTDTQYF.